Sequencing of this TCR beta chain was carried out in a study of blood T cell repertoires in COVID-19. The CDR3 is 14 residues long. Trimming removed 3 bases from V and 4 bases from J; junction bases left unmatched: 5. Germline CDR1 is SGDLS and CDR2 is YYNGEE. Original data processing: The assay estimated nucleated cells by amplifying reference gene primers. The data were produced by immunoSEQ multiplex PCR, yet TCRdb's version contains in-frame clones alone and is incomplete. V and J calls and clone size are copied from that table; D and trimming were computed from the DNA. This sample carries about 75,000 clones, 79% of them seen once, and the ten largest clones take roughly 5%.

The sample comprised peripheral blood. The chain links TRBV9 to TRBJ2-7; 9 bases fit TRBD1. The receptor was derived from a woman of 80 years or more with active or convalescent COVID-19. The CDR3 DNA reads as TGTGCCAGCAGCGCCGGGACAGGGAAATACGAGCAGTACTTC. It yields the protein CASSAGTGKYEQYF.